This T cell receptor (beta chain) was recorded in a study of STAT3 mutations in large granular lymphocyte leukemia (dated by TCRdb to about 2019). As for the study more broadly: About half of the T-LGLL patients who underwent longitudinal sequencing carried canonical activating STAT3 mutations. Over half of the T-LGLL patients were given one or more immunosuppressive therapy regimens, and around 40% of the treated patients had a hematologic response. Serial deep sequencing of TCRbeta CDR3 and STAT3 was performed in patients with T-cell large granular lymphocyte leukemia to reconstruct clonal hierarchy and dynamics. From an initial cohort of 200 to 250 LGL patients, eighteen representative T-LGLL cases were selected for longitudinal TCRbeta and STAT3 sequencing. As controls within the study, a couple of patients with natural killer LGL leukemia were also sequenced longitudinally. On average, sequencing was done at 3 to 4.5 time points per patient, with the number of samplings ranging from 2 to 8. The investigation overall reported the following: Linking therapy response to changes in TCR clonal burden was complicated by variable intervals between samplings and by differing treatment regimens. TCR clonotype switching after therapy was seen in about 35% of the 18 patients, with all newly emerging clones being STAT3 wild type. Every T-LGLL patient showed at least one immunodominant TCRbeta clonotype, and about half showed multiple immunodominant subclonotypes. In several patients, dominant TCR clone burden exceeded STAT3 mutant burden, suggesting STAT3 mutation arose secondarily within a pre-expanded clone. Because no samples were available when a clone first appeared, clonal expansion had to be inferred from samplings taken at other points. Because codominant clonotypes persisted in some patients, a small but highly pathogenic clone may have been missed.

An Illumina MiSeq was used to sequence the TCRbeta libraries, yielding an average of approximately 41,000 productive templates per sample. TCRbeta CDR3 libraries were generated with the immunoSEQ assay using multiplex PCR amplification. Per the original workflow: Repertoire diversity was calculated as previously defined, and values close to 0 indicated extremely monoclonal samples. Sourced from immuneACCESS, this table was stored by TCRdb with only in-frame sequences that have V and J called. A share of the clones is absent; for the studies checked, an unresolved V gene accounts for under half, and the remainder has no known explanation. V and J calls plus clone size are reproduced from that table; the DNA served to infer D and trimming. The sample profile shows 9,500 to 15,000 clones; 60% to 85% of them were found once. Jointly, the top ten make up around 45% of the sample. The same DNA, extracted from blood mononuclear cells, served for both TCR sequencing and STAT3 sequencing.

CDR1 and CDR2, looked up from the germline V gene (reference sequence), are SGHKS and YYEKEE. The junction shows trimming of 7 bases on V and 0 bases on J, plus 11 bases between the germline ends. The CDR3 goes from the cysteine to the phenylalanine over 14 residues. Here the CDR3 DNA is all that survives: 42 bases in frame from base 1. This clone was seen only a few times. Its antigen is not yet known. Qualities for individual bases were not recorded, and no much larger clone is one base off. Sample: peripheral blood mononuclear cells. The rearrangement combines TRBV5-5 with TRBJ1-3; no D gene can be assigned with confidence. The TCR originated in a man aged 60 to 75 with T-cell large granular lymphocyte leukemia. Some clones in this sample may be carry-over from other donors' samples. The age is the age at diagnosis. The DNA sequence is TGTGCCAGCTCGGGATGGGGCTCTGGAAACACCATATATTTT. Its protein reads: CASSGWGSGNTIYF.